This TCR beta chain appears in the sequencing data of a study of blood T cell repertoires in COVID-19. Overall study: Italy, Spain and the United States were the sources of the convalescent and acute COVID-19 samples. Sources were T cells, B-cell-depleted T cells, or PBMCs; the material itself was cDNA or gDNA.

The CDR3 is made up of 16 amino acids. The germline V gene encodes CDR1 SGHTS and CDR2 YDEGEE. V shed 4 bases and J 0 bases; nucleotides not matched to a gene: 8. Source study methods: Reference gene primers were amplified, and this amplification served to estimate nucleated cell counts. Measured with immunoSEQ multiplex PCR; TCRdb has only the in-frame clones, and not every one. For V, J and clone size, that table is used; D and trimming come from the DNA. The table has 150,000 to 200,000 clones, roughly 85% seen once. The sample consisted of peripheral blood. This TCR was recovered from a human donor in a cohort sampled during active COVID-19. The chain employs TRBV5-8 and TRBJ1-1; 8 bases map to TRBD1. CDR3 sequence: CASSGPTGAMNTEAFF. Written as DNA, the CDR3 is TGTGCCAGCAGCGGACCGACAGGGGCTATGAACACTGAAGCTTTCTTT.